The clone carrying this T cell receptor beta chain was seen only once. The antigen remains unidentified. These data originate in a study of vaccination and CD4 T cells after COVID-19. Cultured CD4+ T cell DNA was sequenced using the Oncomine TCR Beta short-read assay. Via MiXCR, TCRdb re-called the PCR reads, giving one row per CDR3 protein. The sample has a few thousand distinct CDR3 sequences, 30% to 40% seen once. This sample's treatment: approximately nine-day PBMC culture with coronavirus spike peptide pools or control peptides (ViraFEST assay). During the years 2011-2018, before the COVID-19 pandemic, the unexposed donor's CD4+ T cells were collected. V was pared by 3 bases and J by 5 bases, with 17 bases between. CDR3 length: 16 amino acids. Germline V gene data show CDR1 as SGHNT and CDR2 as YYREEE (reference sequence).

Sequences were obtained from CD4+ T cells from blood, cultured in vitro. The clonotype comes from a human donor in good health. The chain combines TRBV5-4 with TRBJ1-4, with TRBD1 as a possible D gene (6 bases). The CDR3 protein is CASSYKTAQGNEKLFF. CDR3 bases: TGTGCCAGCAGCTACAAAACGGCGCAGGGGAATGAAAAACTGTTTTTT. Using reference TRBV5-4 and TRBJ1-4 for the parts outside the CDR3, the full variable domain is ETGVTQSPTHLIKTRGQQVTLRCSSQSGHNTVSWYQQALGQGPQFIFQYYREEENGRGNFPPRFSGLQFPNYSSELNVNALELDDSALYLCASSYKTAQGNEKLFFGSGTQLSVL.